The sequence of this T cell receptor delta chain was determined in a study of delta chains in infants with herpesvirus infections (dated by TCRdb to 2021 to 2023). Study-wide context: To characterize gammadelta T cell responses to primary cytomegalovirus (CMV) infection, researchers prospectively followed a birth cohort of Ugandan infants starting at birth. The study searched for a public fetal Vdelta1/Vgamma8 gammadelta TCR clonotype in infants who acquired CMV infection after birth. From PBMC, gammadelta TCRs were sequenced for some 19 CMV-infected infants (one congenitally infected) and roughly 8 CMV-uninfected infants who had sufficient sample available. Infant blood samples fell into approximate age groups of 1.5, 4, 8 and 12 months. Belgian fetal and cord blood gammadelta TCR data that had been published previously were included solely for comparison and were not produced in this cohort. Here is what the overall study found, with its caveats: The public Vdelta1 clonotype appeared in about 20% of the 18 CMV-infected infants: three infected postnatally before 120 days of age, plus the congenitally infected infant. The frequency of the public clonotype among Vdelta1 cells appeared to be inversely correlated with age at infection and fell quickly, apparently not lasting beyond around 2 months. The public clonotype was found only at the first time point after infection and was absent in uninfected infants and in those infected after 120 days. The authors acknowledged a small sample size and a lack of race- or environment-matched controls, because almost all Ugandans acquire CMV before adulthood. In CMV-uninfected infants, the public clonotype might still be present but below the detection limit.

Only one count was recorded for this clone. Its binding antigen is unknown. This likely reflects a read error, since a far larger clone is one base away. The library came from RT-PCR. To generate TCR cDNA, PBMC RNA underwent reverse transcription with SuperScript II using gamma-chain- and delta-chain-specific primers. Purification of cDNA was performed with AMPure XP beads, after which the cDNA was amplified and indexed with Illumina adapters by means of the Nextera XT Index Kit. An Illumina MiSeq with a V2 300-cycle kit was used to sequence the gammadelta TCR libraries. Per the source publication's procedure: Using MiXCR v2.1.12, CDR3 sequences were assembled, and reads were mapped onto D, J and V genes obtained from GenBank. VDJtools v1.2.1 was used to analyze the repertoires of the CDR3 clonotypes. TCRdb recomputed clones from the public reads with CATT; identical DNA rows were then combined. TCRdb's processing, not the study's, gives the V and J calls here. A total of about 1,400 delta-chain clones appear in this sample, approximately 35% of them only once. The top ten hold more than 20% of the sample.

The CDR3 starts with the cysteine, ends with the phenylalanine, and has 13 residues. Only the CDR3 DNA stays, 39 bases, in frame from base 1. The germline V gene sets CDR1 to TSWWSYY and CDR2 to QGS. Pregnant women getting prenatal care were recruited in Kampala, Uganda, and their infants were enrolled; maternal HIV status had to be documented. Weekly visits were made to families, and infant clinical information, oral swabs and peripheral blood were collected beginning at 6 weeks of age and every 4 months thereafter. After blood was collected in heparin tubes, PBMC were isolated using Ficoll-Paque density gradient centrifugation and then cryopreserved.

This TCR was sampled from a human donor who was a Ugandan infant, either HIV-exposed or HIV-unexposed (not recorded which). The sequence is built from TRDV1 and TRDJ1; the D gene is perhaps TRDD3, from 5 matching bases. Sequencing used peripheral blood, obtained at time point 1 of longitudinal follow-up. The CDR3 protein sequence reads: CALGDPLGDNLIF. The DNA sequence follows: TGTGCTCTTGGGGATCCCCTGGGCGATAATCTCATCTTT.